This T cell receptor (beta chain) was captured by sequencing in a study of T-cell memory formation after mild COVID-19 (dated by TCRdb to 2020 to 2023). About the study as a whole: Most TCR sequence clusters were specific to one of the two donors. The cohort was made up of two young adult volunteers, one female and one male, who were previously healthy. Longitudinal TCRalpha and TCRbeta repertoire sequencing tracked T-cell clones expanding and contracting after mild COVID-19 in a couple of donors.

The sequencer was an Illumina NovaSeq 6000. Using 5'RACE with constant-segment primers, TCRalpha and TCRbeta cDNA libraries were constructed, with sample barcodes and unique molecular identifiers added in the process. Trizol reagent was used to extract RNA from every sample. The libraries were amplified in two PCR steps, and the second step added a second sample barcode and Illumina TruSeq adapters. Sequencing of libraries was performed on an Illumina NovaSeq with 2 x 150 bp paired-end reads. Under the source paper's analysis protocol: Reads were demultiplexed and collapsed into UMI-guided consensus sequences with migec v1.2.7. With mixcr v2.1.11, UMI consensuses were aligned to TRA and TRB V and J templates and assembled into clonotypes. A clonotype was counted as expanded or contracted only when both edgeR and NoisET called the clonotype significant, with the noise models trained on biological replicates. For edgeR calls, the thresholds were a false discovery rate-adjusted p below 0.01 and a log2 fold-change of 1. As an exploratory analysis of dynamics, PCA with hierarchical clustering was applied to max-normalized trajectories of the 1000 most abundant clonotypes. Each responding clone was given a CD4 or CD8 phenotype based on the CD4+ and CD8+ repertoires, which had been sequenced separately. The public reads were reprocessed in TCRdb via fastp at Q25 and MiXCR, keeping in-frame beta chains. Duplicate CDR3 protein sequences are folded into a single record with the most common DNA and genes. V and J calls and clone size were set by TCRdb, not the authors. This sample gives some 100,000 distinct CDR3 sequences in total; 8.5% to 14% of them show up just once. The ten largest account for roughly 40% of the sample.

This clonotype was seen ten or more times. The clone's antigen remains unknown. No qualities accompany the bases; no much larger clone lies one base away. The paper as a whole reports these results and caveats: SARS-CoV-2 specificity was not confirmed for the second-wave clones peaking on day 37. Some responding clones were detected in pre-infection memory, suggesting pre-existing cross-reactive memory T cells joined the SARS-CoV-2 response. The study included only a couple of mild cases, and larger cohorts that include severe cases with pre-infection samples were judged to be necessary. Contracting CD4+ clones appeared mostly in the CM and EM memory subsets, whereas CD8+ clones were enriched in EMRA. Clones that contracted from day 15 to 85 showed balanced CD4/CD8 phenotypes, whereas a second wave of clones that expanded from day 15 to 37 leaned towards CD4+.

Ficoll-Paque density gradient centrifugation was the method used to isolate PBMCs. From the germline V gene (reference sequence), CDR1 is SEHNR and CDR2 is FQNEAQ. V loses 8 bases at its end and J loses 6 bases; junction bases beyond the gene matches: 11. The CDR3 holds 15 amino acids from the cysteine to the phenylalanine. Only the CDR3 part of the read is kept: 45 bases, read in frame from the first base. Sequenced sample: PBMCs or a T cell subset sorted from them (not recorded which). The chain joins TRBV7-9 to TRBJ2-2, and TRBD2 aligns with 8 junction nucleotides. The source of this sequence is a young man who had mild COVID-19 (a few samples of this study predate the infection). The sample titles of this study are shuffled in the database, so cell type and time point are left out; the donor was told from shared clones. The DNA is as follows: TGTGCCAGCGTTAGCGGGACACCAAAAGCCGGGGAGCTGTTTTTT. It is translated as CASVSGTPKAGELFF.